This T cell receptor beta chain was documented in a study of OX40 agonist ivuxolimab in advanced cancers. Study-wide points: It was also the case that some nonresponders had low normalized T-cell clonal expansion.

Assay: immunoSEQ multiplex PCR; the TCRdb copy retains only in-frame clones and omits some. Seen here are 78,000 or so clones, about nine tenths observed once, and the top ten hold approximately 0.8%. A word on this clone: The antigen is unknown.

CDR3 length: 14 residues. The V gene's germline CDR1 is GTSNPN and CDR2 SVGIG (reference sequence). The V end lost 2 bases, the J end lost 2 bases, and 10 bases lay between the germline ends. Sequenced here: CD4+ or CD8+ T cells sorted from blood, sampled in a trial of the OX40 agonist ivuxolimab. The TCR originated in an adult with an advanced solid tumor such as melanoma, head and neck, liver or kidney cancer. The rearrangement links TRBV30 to TRBJ1-5; D is unclear. DNA for the CDR3: TGTGCCTGGAGTTCCTCCTCGGGCAATCAGCCCCAGCATTTT. This gives the protein CAWSSSSGNQPQHF.